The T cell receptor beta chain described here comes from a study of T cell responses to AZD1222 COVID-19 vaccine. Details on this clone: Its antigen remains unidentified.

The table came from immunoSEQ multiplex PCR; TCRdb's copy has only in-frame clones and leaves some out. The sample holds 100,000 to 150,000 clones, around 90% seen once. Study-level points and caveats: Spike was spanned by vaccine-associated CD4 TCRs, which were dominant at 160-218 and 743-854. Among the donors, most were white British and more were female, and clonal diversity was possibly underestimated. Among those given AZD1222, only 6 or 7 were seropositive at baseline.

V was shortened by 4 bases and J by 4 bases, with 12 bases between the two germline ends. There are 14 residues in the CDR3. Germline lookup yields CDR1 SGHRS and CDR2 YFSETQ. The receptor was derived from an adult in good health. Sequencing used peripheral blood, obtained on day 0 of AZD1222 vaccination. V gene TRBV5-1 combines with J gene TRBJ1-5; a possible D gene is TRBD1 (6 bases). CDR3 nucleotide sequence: TGCGCCAGCAGCCCCAGAGGGGGGAATCAGCCCCAGCATTTT. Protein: CASSPRGGNQPQHF.